One and the same sample provided the 24 T cell receptor beta chains below, sequenced in a study of HIV-infected patients and healthy controls. Antiretroviral therapy had run roughly three months, about 14 weeks, before follow-up blood collection. The repertoire came from unfractionated whole blood and reflected all unsorted peripheral T cells. cDNA was made from 500 ng RNA using alpha and beta constant primers. Alpha and beta chain libraries were made separately by chain-specific third strand synthesis with multiplexing indices. TCRdb passed the 5' RACE reads through MiXCR, listing each CDR3 protein once. The sample lists about 15,000 distinct CDR3 sequences, roughly 12% occurring once. The sample was blood, taken during antiretroviral therapy. These receptors originate from an adult with HIV infection. The donor label of this sample is uncertain.

This clonotype was seen many times. The CDR3 spells CSVVIGGGNQPQHF. As DNA, the CDR3 is TGCAGCGTTGTGATTGGAGGGGGCAATCAGCCCCAGCATTTT. This chain joins TRBV29-1 and TRBJ1-5, with D perhaps TRBD1 (5 bases). Germline CDR1 and CDR2: SQVTM and ANQGSEA. The CDR3 covers 14 residues. V was shortened by 4 bases and J by 2 bases, with 12 bases between the two germline ends.

This clonotype was counted ten times or more. This chain uses TRBV27 with TRBJ2-7; weak D call: TRBD2 (7 bases). Germline V gene lookup returns CDR1 MNHEY and CDR2 SMNVEV (reference sequence). The CDR3 runs to 13 residues. Trimming pared 5 bases from V and 8 bases from J, leaving 16 bases between. The CDR3 protein is CASSPQVGGQQYF. The CDR3 region has the DNA TGTGCCAGCAGTCCACAGGTGGGGGGGCAGCAGTACTTC.

The table lists this clonotype with many counts. The chain couples TRBV4-1 to TRBJ1-1; 7 positions agree with TRBD1. CDR1 is MGHRA and CDR2 is YSYEKL in the germline V gene. The CDR3 covers 14 residues. The junction had 7 bases not matched to a gene; V was cut back by 4 bases and J by 5 bases. This chain's CDR3 is CASSLRGQITEAFF. The CDR3 region has the DNA TGCGCCAGCAGCCTTAGGGGACAGATAACTGAAGCTTTCTTT.

This clonotype was observed at least ten times. The chain recombines TRBV5-6 with TRBJ2-3; no definite D call. From germline, CDR1 is SGHDT and CDR2 YYEEEE. The CDR3 contains 17 residues. V was trimmed by 0 bases and J by 1 base, leaving 15 bases between them. CDR3 loop: CASSLAVAASGTDTQYF. The CDR3 region has the DNA TGTGCCAGCAGCTTGGCTGTGGCGGCAAGCGGCACAGATACGCAGTATTTT.

The gene calls are TRBV29-1 and TRBJ2-1, with D perhaps TRBD1 or TRBD2 (5 bases each). The germline gives CDR1 SQVTM, CDR2 ANQGSEA. The CDR3 runs 16 residues. V was shortened by 0 bases and J by 6 bases, with 18 bases between the two germline ends. The CDR3 DNA reads TGCAGCGTTGAAGATCATGGGGGTTATTTTGGCAATGAGCAGTTCTTC. Translation: CSVEDHGGYFGNEQFF.

This clonotype was recorded at least ten times. This chain joins TRBV18 and TRBJ1-1, with a possible D match to TRBD1 (6 bases). The CDR3 runs to 15 residues. The germline CDR1 and CDR2 sequences are KGHSH and LQKENI. V was pared by 3 bases and J by 7 bases, with 18 bases between. The DNA of the CDR3 is TGTGCCAGCTCACCCGGAGCGGGACAAGACCTTGAAGCTTTCTTT. It yields the protein CASSPGAGQDLEAFF.

Many counts were recorded for this clonotype. The chain couples TRBV29-1 to TRBJ1-4; D possibly corresponds to TRBD1 (5 bases). Trimming took 4 bases from V and 4 from J, leaving 16 bases between them. This CDR3 has 15 residues. CDR1 is SQVTM, CDR2 ANQGSEA, per germline. In DNA, the CDR3 is TGCAGCGTTGGAGGCCGGGACGCCCTTAATGAAAAACTGTTTTTT. Protein product: CSVGGRDALNEKLFF.

This clonotype was counted many times. The V and J genes are TRBV6-1 and TRBJ1-5; D not certain. Looked up from germline, CDR1 is MNHNS and CDR2 is SASEGT. This CDR3 contains 16 residues. The germline V and J ends were trimmed by 2 bases and 0 bases, with 11 bases remaining between them. The CDR3 nucleotides read TGTGCCAGCAGTGAACTGGCAGGCCATAGCAATCAGCCCCAGCATTTT. This translates into CASSELAGHSNQPQHF.

V is TRBV12-3 or TRBV12-4 and J is TRBJ2-5; a possible D gene is TRBD2 (6 bases). This CDR3 spans 13 amino acids. The V end lost 8 bases, the J end lost 3 bases, and 13 bases lay between the germline ends. CDR3 residues: CASRDSAKETQYF. The CDR3, as DNA: TGTGCCAGCCGGGACTCCGCTAAAGAGACCCAGTACTTC.

This clonotype was seen a handful of times. The chain uses TRBV5-1 and TRBJ2-1; TRBD2 might be the D (5 bases). The germline V and J ends were trimmed by 0 bases and 9 bases, with 7 bases remaining between them. There are 12 residues in the CDR3. Germline V gene data show CDR1 as SGHRS and CDR2 as YFSETQ. Written as DNA, the CDR3 is TGCGCCAGCAGCTTGGTTGAGGGTGAGCAGTTCTTC. Amino acids: CASSLVEGEQFF.

This clonotype was observed many times. The V and J genes are TRBV7-8 and TRBJ1-1; possibly TRBD1 for D (6 bases). The germline gives CDR1 SGHVS, CDR2 FQNEAQ. CDR3 length: 16 amino acids. The V end was cut by 4 bases, the J end by 5 bases, with 20 bases between. CDR3 loop: CASSYGGQVLYTEAFF. The DNA for the CDR3 is TGTGCCAGCAGCTACGGGGGGCAGGTCTTGTATACTGAAGCTTTCTTT. The complete variable domain, with remaining parts taken from reference TRBV7-8 and TRBJ1-1, reads GAGVSQSPRYKVAKRGQDVALRCDPISGHVSLFWYQQALGQGPEFLTYFQNEAQLDKSGLPSDRFFAERPEGSVSTLKIQRTQQEDSAVYLCASSYGGQVLYTEAFFGQGTRLTVV.

A few counts support this clonotype. The chain recombines TRBV28 with TRBJ2-3; TRBD2 aligns across 7 bases. Germline CDR1 and CDR2: MDHEN and SYDVKM. The CDR3 is 15 residues long. V lost 6 bases, J lost 6 bases, and 12 bases stayed unmatched. For the CDR3, the DNA is TGTGCCAGCAGCGCTAGCGGCACCGGTGGGGATACGCAGTATTTT. Its translation: CASSASGTGGDTQYF.

This chain connects TRBV5-4 to TRBJ2-3; 9 nucleotides line up with TRBD2. The trim removed 4 bases at V and 0 bases at J, leaving 6 bases unmatched. Germline loops: CDR1 SGHNT, CDR2 YYREEE (reference sequence). This CDR3 is built from 16 residues. CDR3 nucleotides: TGTGCCAGCAGCGGACAGACTAGCGGTAGCACAGATACGCAGTATTTT. It translates to CASSGQTSGSTDTQYF.

This clonotype was observed at least ten times. CDR3 nucleotides: TGTGCCAGCAGCAAAGTTAACACTGAAGCTTTCTTT. Encoded protein: CASSKVNTEAFF. The genes are TRBV21-1 and TRBJ1-1. TRBV21-1 is given as a pseudogene. The length of the CDR3 is 12 residues.

The V and J genes are TRBV5-1 and TRBJ2-1, with 8 bases lining up with TRBD2. The germline V gene encodes CDR1 SGHRS and CDR2 YFSETQ. The CDR3 loop spans 21 amino acids. The V and J ends lost 4 bases and 0 bases, in that order; junction bases with no gene match: 21. CDR3 nucleotide sequence: TGCGCCAGCAGCCCCAGAACTAGCGGAATCGCAGACTCGAGCTCCTACAATGAGCAGTTCTTC. Its translation is CASSPRTSGIADSSSYNEQFF.

This clonotype showed up many times. In nucleotides, the CDR3 is TGTGCCAGCAGCTCCATGGGACTAGCGGGAGGATATCGGCAGACCCAGTACTTC. It yields the protein CASSSMGLAGGYRQTQYF. The chain has TRBV7-2 and TRBJ2-5; TRBD2 matches 15 bases. The CDR3 runs 18 residues. Germline V gene data show CDR1 as SGHTA and CDR2 as FQGNSA. Trimming took 4 bases from V and 6 from J; bases not matched to a gene: 12.

This clonotype was seen ten or more times. The chain employs TRBV5-1 and TRBJ2-7; D call uncertain. This CDR3 has 14 residues. Between the trimmed V and J ends, which lost 0 bases and 3 bases, there was a span of 10 bases. CDR1 and CDR2 (germline): SGHRS, YFSETQ. CDR3 loop: CASSLDSAYYEQYF. The CDR3 DNA reads as TGCGCCAGCAGCTTGGATTCAGCCTACTACGAGCAGTACTTC.

There are a few counts of this clonotype. The V call is TRBV5-5, the J call TRBJ2-7; 7 bases are a match to TRBD1. Germline V gene lookup returns CDR1 SGHKS and CDR2 YYEKEE (reference sequence). The CDR3 is 16 amino acids. V gave up 0 bases and J gave up 2 bases; unmatched junction bases: 8. The CDR3 nucleotides are TGTGCCAGCAGCTTGGCCGTGACAGGGAGCCCCTACGAGCAGTACTTC. Amino acids: CASSLAVTGSPYEQYF.

There are many counts of this clonotype. The chain is built from TRBV29-1 and TRBJ1-1; 8 bases match TRBD1. The CDR3 extends over 12 amino acids. The V segment lost 7 bases and the J segment 2 bases; nucleotides outside the gene matches: 3. Looked up from germline, CDR1 is SQVTM and CDR2 is ANQGSEA. The CDR3 spells CSAGTGNTEAFF. CDR3 bases: TGCAGCGCCGGGACAGGCAACACTGAAGCTTTCTTT.

There are many counts of this clonotype. The V call is TRBV7-9, the J call TRBJ2-5; a weak D match, TRBD2 (6 bases). CDR3 size: 13 residues. Deletions cut 5 bases from V and 4 bases from J, with 11 bases between. Germline V gene sequence: CDR1 SEHNR, CDR2 FQNEAQ (reference sequence). Written as DNA, the CDR3 is TGTGCCAGCAGCCTCGTCGGGGGAGAGACCCAGTACTTC. Its protein is CASSLVGGETQYF.

This sequence joins TRBV7-2 and TRBJ2-1, with 14 positions matching TRBD2. The germline gives CDR1 SGHTA, CDR2 FQGNSA. V lost 5 bases to trimming and J lost 10 bases; unmatched junction nucleotides: 10. The length of the CDR3 is 16 residues. The CDR3 DNA is TGTGCCAGCAGCCAGGATGGGACTAGCGGGAGAGGGGAGCAGTTCTTC. This encodes CASSQDGTSGRGEQFF.

V usage is TRBV5-1 and J usage is TRBJ2-2, with TRBD2 matching 11 bases. J was trimmed by 1 base and V by 7 bases; bases with no gene match: 0. This CDR3 comprises 14 residues. Germline lookup yields CDR1 SGHRS and CDR2 YFSETQ. In DNA form, the CDR3 reads TGCGCCAGCGGACTAGCGGGGAACACCGGGGAGCTGTTTTTT. This sequence encodes CASGLAGNTGELFF. Variable domain in full (rest from reference TRBV5-1 and TRBJ2-2): KAGVTQTPRYLIKTRGQQVTLSCSPISGHRSVSWYQQTPGQGLQFLFEYFSETQRNKGNFPGRFSGRQFSNSRSEMNVSTLELGDSALYLCASGLAGNTGELFFGEGSRLTVL.

Many counts were recorded for this clonotype. V gene TRBV3-1 combines with J gene TRBJ2-7; 11 positions match TRBD2. Germline CDR1 is LGHDT and CDR2 is YNNKEL (reference sequence). The CDR3 is 16 residues long. Losses at the gene ends were 5 bases for V and 0 bases for J; bases not matched to a gene: 6. The CDR3 spells CASSELAGVSSYEQYF. CDR3 nucleotide sequence: TGTGCCAGCAGCGAACTAGCGGGAGTTTCCTCCTACGAGCAGTACTTC.

This clonotype was observed at least ten times. This chain links TRBV3-1 with TRBJ2-2; perhaps D is TRBD1 or TRBD2 (7 bases each). Germline CDR1 is LGHDT and CDR2 is YNNKEL (reference sequence). This CDR3 spans 18 amino acids. Trimming removed 4 bases from V and 7 bases from J, with 25 bases in between. CDR3 nucleotide sequence: TGTGCCAGCAGCCCCCTGGAAGACAGGGCGGGAGTCATCGGGGAGCTGTTTTTT. Translation gives CASSPLEDRAGVIGELFF.